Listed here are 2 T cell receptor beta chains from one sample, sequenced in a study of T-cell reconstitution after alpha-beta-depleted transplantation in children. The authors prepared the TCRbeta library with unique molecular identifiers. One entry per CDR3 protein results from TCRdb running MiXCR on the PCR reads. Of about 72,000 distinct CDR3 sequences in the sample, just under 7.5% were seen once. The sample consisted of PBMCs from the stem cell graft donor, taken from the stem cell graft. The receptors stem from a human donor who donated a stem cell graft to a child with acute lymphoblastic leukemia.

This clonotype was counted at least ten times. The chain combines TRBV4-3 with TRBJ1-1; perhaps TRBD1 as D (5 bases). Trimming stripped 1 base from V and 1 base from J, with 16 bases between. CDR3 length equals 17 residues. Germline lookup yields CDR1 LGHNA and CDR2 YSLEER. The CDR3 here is CASSQVGGAGGNTEAFF. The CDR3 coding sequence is TGCGCCAGCAGCCAAGTAGGTGGGGCAGGTGGGAACACTGAAGCTTTCTTT.

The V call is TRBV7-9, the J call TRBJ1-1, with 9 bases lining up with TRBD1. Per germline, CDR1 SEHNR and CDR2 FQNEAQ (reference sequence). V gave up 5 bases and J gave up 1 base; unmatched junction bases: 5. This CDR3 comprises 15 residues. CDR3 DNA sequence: TGTGCCAGCAGCACAGGACAGGGGTCGAACACTGAAGCTTTCTTT. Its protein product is CASSTGQGSNTEAFF.